What follows are 32 T cell receptor beta chains derived from one specimen sequenced in a study of blood T cell repertoires in COVID-19. This table comes from immunoSEQ multiplex PCR, and its TCRdb copy is limited to in-frame clones, with some not included. Of a few hundred thousand clones listed, more than 70% are singletons. The sample taken for sequencing was peripheral blood. These TCRs come from a woman in her forties or fifties with acute or convalescent COVID-19.

V and J are TRBV9 and TRBJ2-1; 10 bases are shared with TRBD2. The ends lost 0 bases at V and 8 bases at J; junction bases unmatched: 5. CDR1 and CDR2 from the germline V gene are SGDLS and YYNGEE. The CDR3 consists of 15 residues. The CDR3 DNA reads TGTGCCAGCAGCGTAGCCCTAGCGGGAGTGGATGAGCAGTTCTTC. This codes for CASSVALAGVDEQFF.

This clone was seen a single time. The CDR3 sequence is CASSFGSGADTQYF. The CDR3 bases are TGTGCCAGCAGCTTTGGGTCCGGAGCAGATACGCAGTATTTT. The V call is TRBV7-6, the J call TRBJ2-3; D is uncertain. The ends were cut back, 3 bases at V and 4 bases at J, with 11 bases in the middle. CDR1 and CDR2 (germline): SGHVS, FNYEAQ. The length of the CDR3 is 14 residues.

The genes are TRBV18 and TRBJ2-1, with 7 bases that match TRBD1. Germline trimming cut 3 bases from V and 2 bases from J; bases unmatched to any gene: 4. The CDR3 sequence is 15 residues long. Germline values: CDR1 KGHSH, CDR2 LQKENI. Written as DNA, the CDR3 is TGTGCCAGCTCACCCGACAGGGCCACCTACAATGAGCAGTTCTTC. Translation: CASSPDRATYNEQFF. Drawing the rest from reference TRBV18 and TRBJ2-1, the complete variable domain is NAGVMQNPRHLVRRRGQEARLRCSPMKGHSHVYWYRQLPEEGLKFMVYLQKENIIDESGMPKERFSAEFPKEGPSILRIQQVVRGDSAAYFCASSPDRATYNEQFFGPGTRLTVL.

CDR3 nucleotide sequence: TGTGCCAGCGCACTTGCACTAGCGGTAACCTACAATGAGCAGTTCTTC. This gives the protein CASALALAVTYNEQFF. This chain joins TRBV7-2 and TRBJ2-1; the match to TRBD2 covers 8 bases. Trimming removed 8 bases from V and 2 bases from J; junction bases left unmatched: 11. Germline V CDR1 and CDR2: SGHTA, FQGNSA. This CDR3 is built from 16 residues.

The chain recombines TRBV7-3 with TRBJ1-3; D gene ambiguous. V lost 5 bases and J lost 5, with 10 bases in between. The CDR3 is 13 residues long. The V gene's germline CDR1 is SGHTA and CDR2 FQGTGA. The CDR3 spells CASSPPGRNTIYF. The CDR3, as DNA: TGTGCCAGCAGCCCTCCGGGGAGAAACACCATATATTTT. Supplemented by reference TRBV7-3 and TRBJ1-3, the full variable domain reads GAGVSQTPSNKVTEKGKYVELRCDPISGHTALYWYRQSLGQGPEFLIYFQGTGAADDSGLPNDRFFAVRPEGSVSTLKIQRTERGDSAVYLCASSPPGRNTIYFGEGSWLTVV.

The chain joins TRBV19 to TRBJ1-1, with D possibly TRBD1 on 5 matching bases. Trimming took 4 bases from V and 0 from J, leaving 12 bases between them. Germline V gene lookup returns CDR1 LNHDA and CDR2 SQIVND (reference sequence). CDR3 length: 15 residues. The chain's CDR3 is CASSTPTALNTEAFF. Here the CDR3 DNA reads TGTGCCAGTAGTACCCCGACAGCCCTGAACACTGAAGCTTTCTTT.

The chain has TRBV18 and TRBJ1-1; D gene unclear. V lost 6 bases to trimming and J lost 6 bases, with 20 bases between them. The CDR3 has 15 residues. Germline V gene lookup returns CDR1 KGHSH and CDR2 LQKENI. CDR3 coding DNA: TGTGCCAGCTCGCAAACAGTGACCGGCGATGCTGAAGCTTTCTTT. Its protein product is CASSQTVTGDAEAFF.

Remarks on this clone: Other DNA sequences from this sample encode an identical CDR3 as well. The J gene is TRBJ2-7, the V gene TRBV9; TRBD2 matches at 8 bases. The CDR3 spans 15 residues. Germline V gene data show CDR1 as SGDLS and CDR2 as YYNGEE. V lost 0 bases to trimming and J lost 3 bases; unmatched junction nucleotides: 5. CDR3 DNA: TGTGCCAGCAGCGTAGGTCCAGCGGGAGACTACGAGCAGTACTTC. It yields the protein CASSVGPAGDYEQYF.

V and J are TRBV19 and TRBJ2-7; 13 bases align to TRBD2. CDR1 and CDR2 from the germline V gene are LNHDA and SQIVND (reference sequence). CDR3 length: 13 residues. With V trimmed by 9 bases and J by 6 bases, 5 bases remained unmatched. CDR3: CASGLAGAIEQYF. The CDR3 nucleotides read TGTGCCAGCGGACTAGCGGGAGCAATCGAGCAGTACTTC.

The chain couples TRBV28 to TRBJ2-1; D possibly corresponds to TRBD2 (6 bases). CDR3 length: 13 residues. V lost 10 bases and J lost 12, with 22 bases in between. The germline gives CDR1 MDHEN, CDR2 SYDVKM. CDR3 protein: CATLTPVSSVQFF. CDR3 bases: TGTGCCACCCTGACCCCAGTTTCTAGCGTGCAGTTCTTC.

The chain joins TRBV2 to TRBJ2-7, with a possible D match to TRBD2 (6 bases). The CDR3 is 13 residues long. V lost 3 bases and J lost 0, with 6 bases in between. Looked up from germline, CDR1 is SNHLY and CDR2 is FYNNEI. This chain's CDR3 is CASSERGSYEQYF. CDR3 DNA: TGTGCCAGCAGTGAGCGGGGCTCCTACGAGCAGTACTTC.

This clone was picked up one time. The rearrangement joins TRBV6-2 or TRBV6-3 to TRBJ2-1; maybe TRBD2 (6 bases). Between the trimmed V and J ends, which lost 6 bases and 2 bases, there was a span of 41 bases. CDR1 is MNHEY and CDR2 is SVGEGT in the germline V gene. This CDR3 contains 24 residues. In DNA form, the CDR3 reads TGTGCCAGCAGCCTCAAGGACCGGGGCTGGTTCGGGCGGGACGAGAGACTACCCTACAATGAGCAGTTCTTC. Residues: CASSLKDRGWFGRDERLPYNEQFF.

The genes are TRBV15 and TRBJ2-5; 7 bases match TRBD1. V was clipped by 0 bases and J by 0 bases; unmatched bases: 4. Germline V gives CDR1 LNHNV, CDR2 YYDKDF (reference sequence). CDR3 length: 16 residues. The CDR3 nucleotides are TGTGCCACCAGCAGAGAGGGGACAGTGTACCAAGAGACCCAGTACTTC. Its translation is CATSREGTVYQETQYF.

This clone has just one count. V and J are TRBV18 and TRBJ1-4, with 8 bases lining up with TRBD1. Looked up from germline, CDR1 is KGHSH and CDR2 is LQKENI. The CDR3 spans 16 residues. J was trimmed by 7 bases and V by 4 bases; bases with no gene match: 11. The CDR3 sequence is CASSQQGDRGSEKLFF. In nucleotides, the CDR3 is TGTGCCAGCTCACAACAGGGAGACAGGGGAAGTGAAAAACTGTTTTTT.

V and J are TRBV28 and TRBJ2-7; TRBD2 is a possible D gene (5 bases). Germline V CDR1 and CDR2: MDHEN, SYDVKM. The CDR3 contains 14 residues. Trimming took 2 bases from V and 3 from J, leaving 11 bases between them. Written as DNA, the CDR3 is TGTGCCAGCAGTTTACCAGCGGAGAACTACGAGCAGTACTTC. It encodes CASSLPAENYEQYF.

The chain combines TRBV18 with TRBJ1-6; tentatively, D is TRBD1 (5 bases). Trimming took 3 bases from V and 6 from J, leaving 9 bases between them. The length of the CDR3 is 14 residues. Germline values: CDR1 KGHSH, CDR2 LQKENI. This chain's CDR3 is CASSPSGVNSPLHF. The CDR3 DNA is TGTGCCAGCTCACCGTCGGGGGTTAATTCACCCCTCCACTTT.

V and J are TRBV9 and TRBJ1-1; the D is unclear. Trimming left V 0 bases short and J 4 bases short, with 16 bases between. Germline lookup yields CDR1 SGDLS and CDR2 YYNGEE. The CDR3 loop spans 16 amino acids. In DNA form, the CDR3 reads TGTGCCAGCAGCGTAGGTGGGCAAGCTGGGAGCACTGAAGCTTTCTTT. Protein product: CASSVGGQAGSTEAFF.

The CDR3 is CASSQEGGNEQFF. The CDR3 bases are TGCGCCAGCAGCCAAGAAGGGGGCAATGAGCAGTTCTTC. This chain links TRBV4-3 with TRBJ2-1; tentative D call: TRBD1 (6 bases). Trimming stripped 0 bases from V and 6 bases from J, with 6 bases between. This CDR3 is 13 amino acids long. Germline V gene lookup returns CDR1 LGHNA and CDR2 YSLEER.

This clone was observed a handful of times. The chain employs TRBV5-1 and TRBJ2-7, with 11 positions matching TRBD1. This CDR3 has 17 amino acids. Germline V CDR1 and CDR2: SGHRS, YFSETQ. Unmatched junction bases numbered 11, after V lost 0 bases and J lost 6 bases. In DNA form, the CDR3 reads TGCGCCAGCAGCTTGGCGGCTTTGGGACAGGGGGGTAGCGAGCAGTACTTC. Translating it yields CASSLAALGQGGSEQYF.

The rearrangement uses TRBV9 and TRBJ2-3; possible D gene TRBD1, 7 bases. This CDR3 spans 17 amino acids. With 0 bases removed from V and 4 bases from J, the gap between germline ends came to 18 bases. Germline-derived CDR1 and CDR2 are SGDLS and YYNGEE. The CDR3 sequence: CASSVEGRGVSADTQYF. The DNA of the CDR3 is TGTGCCAGCAGCGTAGAAGGCAGGGGGGTTAGCGCAGATACGCAGTATTTT.

CDR3 in DNA: TGTGCCAGCAGTCCCGGGACAGGTGATCAGCCCCAGCATTTT. It is translated as CASSPGTGDQPQHF. The chain carries TRBV7-8 and TRBJ1-5; 8 bases agree with TRBD1. Germline V lookup: CDR1 SGHVS, CDR2 FQNEAQ. V shed 6 bases, J shed 5 bases, and the junction held 6 bases outside the gene matches. This CDR3 contains 14 residues. The complete variable domain, with remaining parts taken from reference TRBV7-8 and TRBJ1-5, reads GAGVSQSPRYKVAKRGQDVALRCDPISGHVSLFWYQQALGQGPEFLTYFQNEAQLDKSGLPSDRFFAERPEGSVSTLKIQRTQQEDSAVYLCASSPGTGDQPQHFGDGTRLSIL.

V gene TRBV29-1 combines with J gene TRBJ1-1, with no clear D. The CDR3 is 15 amino acids. Germline CDR1 and CDR2: SQVTM and ANQGSEA. Trimming left V 0 bases short and J 4 bases short, with 15 bases between. CDR3 sequence: CSVEDLRVGFTEAFF. The DNA for the CDR3 is TGCAGCGTTGAAGATTTGAGGGTAGGGTTCACTGAAGCTTTCTTT.

The chain couples TRBV28 to TRBJ1-2; 11 bases match TRBD1. The CDR3 is 15 residues long. Germline CDR1 is MDHEN and CDR2 is SYDVKM. The V and J ends lost 6 bases and 6 bases, in that order; junction bases with no gene match: 9. Written as DNA, the CDR3 is TGTGCCAGCAGCCCTCAGCTGGGACAGGGGGATGGCTACACCTTC. As protein: CASSPQLGQGDGYTF.

The V and J genes are TRBV28 and TRBJ1-2, with a possible D match to TRBD1 (5 bases). The CDR3 spans 16 residues. Germline loops: CDR1 MDHEN, CDR2 SYDVKM. V lost 6 bases and J 2 bases, leaving 19 bases between the germline ends. CDR3: CASSYNGHLKNYGYTF. DNA of the CDR3: TGTGCCAGCAGCTATAACGGACACCTGAAGAACTATGGCTACACCTTC.

J is TRBJ2-1 and V is TRBV7-9, with TRBD2 identical over 10 bases. CDR1 is SEHNR, CDR2 FQNEAQ, per germline (reference sequence). This CDR3 has 15 residues. After removal of 0 bases from V and 14 bases from J, the junction contained 10 bases not matched to a gene. CDR3 protein: CASSLAGLAPQGKFF. CDR3 nucleotides: TGTGCCAGCAGCTTAGCGGGACTAGCGCCCCAAGGGAAGTTCTTC.

This sequence joins TRBV28 and TRBJ1-1; 8 bases map to TRBD1. Germline CDR1 and CDR2: MDHEN and SYDVKM. The V and J ends lost 2 bases and 6 bases, in that order; junction bases with no gene match: 11. The CDR3 is 16 residues long. CDR3 coding DNA: TGTGCCAGCAGTTTAGATTTGACAGGGGCGCCCGCTGAAGCTTTCTTT. Protein sequence: CASSLDLTGAPAEAFF.

This sequence joins TRBV5-1 and TRBJ1-5, with D possibly TRBD1 on 5 matching bases. Trimming removed 0 bases from V and 6 bases from J, with 10 bases in between. CDR3 length: 14 amino acids. CDR1 SGHRS and CDR2 YFSETQ come from the germline V gene. CDR3 region: CASSLGQGVQPQHF. The CDR3 DNA sequence: TGCGCCAGCAGCTTGGGGCAGGGTGTTCAGCCCCAGCATTTT.

The rearrangement links TRBV19 to TRBJ2-4; perhaps TRBD1 as D (5 bases). Germline CDR1 is LNHDA and CDR2 is SQIVND (reference sequence). V was clipped by 9 bases and J by 0 bases, with 15 bases between them. This CDR3 is built from 15 residues. CDR3 region: CASHGRAEAKNIQYF. CDR3 bases: TGTGCCAGCCACGGCAGGGCAGAAGCCAAAAACATTCAGTACTTC.

This clone has just a few counts. The genes are TRBV24-1 and TRBJ2-3; 8 nucleotides match TRBD2. Per the germline V gene, CDR1 is KGHDR and CDR2 is SFDVKD. The length of the CDR3 is 15 residues. V shed 1 base and J 3 bases; nucleotides not matched to a gene: 2. CDR3 loop: CATSDFREGTDTQYF. DNA for the CDR3: TGTGCCACCAGTGATTTCCGGGAGGGGACAGATACGCAGTATTTT.

This chain connects TRBV12-3 or TRBV12-4 to TRBJ1-2, with D maybe TRBD1 (6 bases). The CDR3 is 12 amino acids. Deletions cut 5 bases from V and 3 bases from J, with 7 bases between. The CDR3 DNA reads TGTGCCAGCAGTGGACAGTACTATGGCTACACCTTC. Amino acid sequence: CASSGQYYGYTF.

The chain joins TRBV28 to TRBJ2-7; weak D call: TRBD2 (5 bases). V was pared by 3 bases and J by 2 bases, with 11 bases between. This CDR3 is 14 amino acids long. Per the germline V gene, CDR1 is MDHEN and CDR2 is SYDVKM. Here the CDR3 reads CASSLVGGPYEQYF. In nucleotides, the CDR3 is TGTGCCAGCAGTTTGGTAGGCGGGCCCTACGAGCAGTACTTC.

The chain's CDR3 is CATSDGDRVRGYTF. The CDR3 DNA follows: TGTGCCACCAGTGATGGGGACAGGGTAAGAGGCTACACCTTC. The chain has TRBV24-1 and TRBJ1-2; 9 nucleotides agree with TRBD1. V dropped 3 bases and J dropped 8; count of bases not matched to a gene: 6. In germline, CDR1 is KGHDR, CDR2 SFDVKD. The CDR3 loop spans 14 amino acids.